Following are 32 T cell receptor beta chains from one sample sequenced in a study of response to subunit inactivated influenza vaccine. Each CDR3 protein is one row after TCRdb ran MiXCR on the RT-PCR reads. The sample holds about 500,000 distinct CDR3 sequences, about 15% seen once. The specimen comprised CD4+ T cells sorted from PBMCs, sampled roughly 24 months after vaccination. These receptors came from a man between 50 and 75 years old who received an inactivated influenza vaccine.

CDR3 loop: CASSGPGQGVRETQYF. Written as DNA, the CDR3 is TGTGCCAGCAGCGGTCCGGGACAGGGGGTTCGAGAGACCCAGTACTTC. The rearrangement links TRBV6-1 to TRBJ2-5, with 11 bases that match TRBD1. Germline loops: CDR1 MNHNS, CDR2 SASEGT. The CDR3 is 16 amino acids. V lost 6 bases, J lost 4 bases, and 10 bases stayed unmatched.

The chain couples TRBV6-2 or TRBV6-3 to TRBJ2-7, with D maybe TRBD1 (6 bases). Trimming shortened V by 6 bases and J by 2 bases, and 11 bases separated the two germline ends. CDR1 and CDR2 from the germline V gene are MNHEY and SVGEGT. The CDR3 runs 13 residues. The CDR3 DNA follows: TGTGCCAGCAGACGGGGACAAACCTACGAGCAGTACTTC. It translates to CASRRGQTYEQYF.

The rearrangement links TRBV3-1 to TRBJ2-1; 10 nucleotides match TRBD2. CDR1 and CDR2 (germline): LGHDT, YNNKEL (reference sequence). The CDR3 sequence is 15 residues long. Germline trimming cut 3 bases from V and 10 bases from J; bases unmatched to any gene: 9. The CDR3 coding sequence is TGTGCCAGCAGCCAGTCAGCGGGGGGGGTCGGGGAGCAGTTCTTC. This codes for CASSQSAGGVGEQFF.

This rearrangement joins TRBV9 to TRBJ2-3; 8 bases agree with TRBD2. Germline V gene lookup returns CDR1 SGDLS and CDR2 YYNGEE. This CDR3 has 16 amino acids. The junction had 5 bases not matched to a gene; V was cut back by 0 bases and J by 2 bases. CDR3 residues: CASSVGLSGDTDTQYF. The DNA of the CDR3 is TGTGCCAGCAGCGTAGGGCTTAGCGGGGACACAGATACGCAGTATTTT.

The chain carries TRBV9 and TRBJ2-6, with TRBD2 as a possible D gene (6 bases). The CDR3 length is 16 residues. Germline V lookup: CDR1 SGDLS, CDR2 YYNGEE. V shed 3 bases and J shed 0 bases, with 10 bases lying between them. The CDR3 DNA is TGTGCCAGCAGCGCCCGGGGGTTCTCTGGGGCCAACGTCCTGACTTTC. Amino acid sequence: CASSARGFSGANVLTF.

This clonotype showed up many times. This chain uses TRBV5-5 with TRBJ2-1; a possible D gene is TRBD2 (5 bases). The length of the CDR3 is 12 residues. The germline gives CDR1 SGHKS, CDR2 YYEKEE (reference sequence). Trimming took 1 base from V and 10 from J, leaving 9 bases between them. The CDR3 bases are TGTGCCAGCAGCTTGTGGGAGAGGGAGCAGTTCTTC. Residues: CASSLWEREQFF.

Only a few counts were recorded for this clonotype. The chain uses TRBV20-1 and TRBJ1-1; TRBD1 is a possible D gene (6 bases). CDR3 size: 15 residues. Germline V gene data show CDR1 as DFQATT and CDR2 as SNEGSKA (reference sequence). V was clipped by 3 bases and J by 0 bases, with 14 bases between them. CDR3 residues: CSARPEGVMNTEAFF. The CDR3 region has the DNA TGCAGTGCTAGGCCCGAGGGGGTGATGAACACTGAAGCTTTCTTT.

This clonotype was seen a few times. The gene calls are TRBV7-9 and TRBJ1-1, with 7 bases lining up with TRBD1. Germline V gives CDR1 SEHNR, CDR2 FQNEAQ (reference sequence). The CDR3 totals 15 residues. The junction had 6 bases not matched to a gene; V was cut back by 1 base and J by 4 bases. The CDR3, as DNA: TGTGCCAGCAGCTTAGAGACAGGGCGTAGCACTGAAGCTTTCTTT. Its translation is CASSLETGRSTEAFF.

This clonotype was counted a few times. The chain has TRBV20-1 and TRBJ2-5; D is tentatively TRBD1 or TRBD2 (5 bases each). Germline CDR1 is DFQATT and CDR2 is SNEGSKA (reference sequence). The CDR3 is 15 amino acids. Trimming stripped 3 bases from V and 0 bases from J, with 14 bases between. The CDR3 region has the DNA TGCAGTGCTAGGGGGGACCGAACGTACCAAGAGACCCAGTACTTC. It translates to CSARGDRTYQETQYF.

The V and J genes are TRBV6-5 and TRBJ2-5, with TRBD2 matching over 13 bases. The germline V gene encodes CDR1 MNHEY and CDR2 SVGAGI. The CDR3 loop spans 16 amino acids. V shed 3 bases, J shed 5 bases, and the junction held 6 bases outside the gene matches. CDR3 DNA sequence: TGTGCCAGCAGTTATTTTGGGACTAGCGGGGCGGAGACCCAGTACTTC. Translating it yields CASSYFGTSGAETQYF.

This clonotype was recorded many times. CDR3 coding DNA: TGCGCCAGCAGCCTCGGGACTAGCGGTCTCAATGAGCAGTTCTTC. Encoded protein: CASSLGTSGLNEQFF. This chain connects TRBV5-1 to TRBJ2-1, with 11 positions matching TRBD2. V shed 4 bases and J 6 bases; nucleotides not matched to a gene: 6. The germline V gene encodes CDR1 SGHRS and CDR2 YFSETQ. CDR3 length: 15 amino acids.

The chain carries TRBV19 and TRBJ1-5; D is undetermined. This CDR3 region has 12 residues. V lost 0 bases to trimming and J lost 11 bases, with 8 bases between them. CDR1 and CDR2 from the germline V gene are LNHDA and SQIVND (reference sequence). This CDR3 reads CASSIDRGSQHF. Here the CDR3 DNA reads TGTGCCAGTAGTATAGATCGAGGTTCCCAGCATTTT. The full variable domain, rest sourced from reference TRBV19 and TRBJ1-5, is DGGITQSPKYLFRKEGQNVTLSCEQNLNHDAMYWYRQDPGQGLRLIYYSQIVNDFQKGDIAEGYSVSREKKESFPLTVTSAQKNPTAFYLCASSIDRGSQHFGDGTRLSIL.

This clonotype occurred a few times. The DNA for the CDR3 is TGTGCCAGCAGTCAAAAGACAGGGGGCTTGAATCAGCCCCAGCATTTT. This gives the protein CASSQKTGGLNQPQHF. The rearrangement joins TRBV12-3 or TRBV12-4 to TRBJ1-5, with 10 positions matching TRBD1. CDR3 length: 16 amino acids. The V and J ends lost 5 bases and 4 bases, in that order; junction bases with no gene match: 8.

The rearrangement uses TRBV7-7 and TRBJ2-7, with TRBD2 as a possible D gene (5 bases). V was shortened by 1 base and J by 2 bases, with 12 bases between the two germline ends. The CDR3 consists of 15 residues. CDR1 SSHAT and CDR2 FNYEAQ come from the germline V gene (reference sequence). CDR3 protein: CASSLEEGLTYEQYF. In DNA form, the CDR3 reads TGTGCCAGCAGCTTAGAAGAGGGATTGACCTACGAGCAGTACTTC.

The V and J genes are TRBV20-1 and TRBJ2-7; 7 bases match TRBD2. Per the germline V gene, CDR1 is DFQATT and CDR2 is SNEGSKA (reference sequence). The CDR3 is made up of 16 amino acids. J gave up 4 bases and V 5 bases, and 17 bases lay outside the gene matches. CDR3 DNA sequence: TGCAGTGCTGTTCACTCCCTGGCGGGAGTCAGGTACGAGCAGTACTTC. The encoded protein is CSAVHSLAGVRYEQYF.

This chain joins TRBV7-6 and TRBJ1-4; D ambiguous. Germline values: CDR1 SGHVS, CDR2 FNYEAQ. V was pared by 1 base and J by 7 bases, with 13 bases between. The CDR3 is 15 amino acids. CDR3 loop: CASSLDYGRGEKLFF. In DNA, the CDR3 is TGTGCCAGCAGCTTAGACTACGGACGGGGTGAAAAACTGTTTTTT. Variable domain in full (rest from reference TRBV7-6 and TRBJ1-4): GAGVSQSPRYKVTKRGQDVALRCDPISGHVSLYWYRQALGQGPEFLTYFNYEAQQDKSGLPNDRFSAERPEGSISTLTIQRTEQRDSAMYRCASSLDYGRGEKLFFGSGTQLSVL.

The rearrangement links TRBV20-1 to TRBJ2-7, with 7 bases lining up with TRBD1. This CDR3 comprises 12 residues. V trimming: 5 bases; J trimming: 6 bases; junction bases outside the gene matches: 7. Germline CDR1 and CDR2: DFQATT and SNEGSKA (reference sequence). The CDR3 nucleotides are TGCAGTGCTCAGACAGGGAGAGCCGAGCAGTACTTC. This sequence encodes CSAQTGRAEQYF.

This clonotype has a handful of counts. This chain connects TRBV7-9 to TRBJ2-5; D perhaps matches TRBD2 (6 bases). This CDR3 has 14 residues. The germline CDR1 and CDR2 sequences are SEHNR and FQNEAQ (reference sequence). V was pared by 5 bases and J by 0 bases, with 10 bases between. The CDR3 sequence is CASSAGRYQETQYF. CDR3 DNA: TGTGCCAGCAGCGCGGGACGCTACCAAGAGACCCAGTACTTC. Filled out from reference TRBV7-9 and TRBJ2-5, the complete variable domain reads DTGVSQNPRHKITKRGQNVTFRCDPISEHNRLYWYRQTLGQGPEFLTYFQNEAQLEKSRLLSDRFSAERPKGSFSTLEIQRTEQGDSAMYLCASSAGRYQETQYFGPGTRLLVL.

This clonotype was seen a handful of times. The V gene is TRBV20-1, the J gene TRBJ2-1; D not certain. The CDR3 has 15 residues. V lost 1 base to trimming and J lost 1 base, with 11 bases between them. The germline V gene has CDR1 DFQATT and CDR2 SNEGSKA (reference sequence). The CDR3 is CSARVPQRSYNEQFF. CDR3 coding DNA: TGCAGTGCTAGAGTTCCCCAGAGGTCCTACAATGAGCAGTTCTTC.

The V and J genes are TRBV28 and TRBJ2-1; 9 nucleotides line up with TRBD1. Germline assignment: CDR1 MDHEN and CDR2 SYDVKM. The trim removed 1 base at V and 7 bases at J, leaving 8 bases unmatched. This CDR3 has 16 residues. The CDR3 here is CASSLFPGTGRNEQFF. CDR3 nucleotide sequence: TGTGCCAGCAGTTTATTCCCCGGGACAGGGAGGAATGAGCAGTTCTTC.

This clonotype was detected a few times. The chain employs TRBV20-1 and TRBJ1-1; no reliable D call. Between the trimmed V and J ends, which lost 0 bases and 1 base, there was a span of 15 bases. Germline V lookup: CDR1 DFQATT, CDR2 SNEGSKA (reference sequence). CDR3 size: 16 residues. The CDR3 DNA reads TGCAGTGCTAGAGATCGATCTGGCGGACGGAACACTGAAGCTTTCTTT. This codes for CSARDRSGGRNTEAFF.

This clonotype was recorded many times. The chain uses TRBV28 and TRBJ1-5; D is unclear. The V end was cut by 6 bases, the J end by 5 bases, with 17 bases between. Germline CDR1 MDHEN, CDR2 SYDVKM. The CDR3 consists of 15 residues. The DNA of the CDR3 is TGTGCCAGCAGCACTCCAGGATCCGGAGATCAGCCCCAGCATTTT. Its translation is CASSTPGSGDQPQHF.

This rearrangement joins TRBV4-1 to TRBJ2-7, with TRBD1 identical over 7 bases. The germline V gene has CDR1 MGHRA and CDR2 YSYEKL. With V trimmed by 6 bases and J by 2 bases, 7 bases remained unmatched. The CDR3 covers 14 residues. The CDR3 reads CASSRGRTTYEQYF. The CDR3 DNA reads TGCGCCAGCAGTAGGGGGCGAACTACCTACGAGCAGTACTTC.

CDR3 protein: CSAAGVETGPEKLFF. The CDR3 DNA is TGCAGTGCGGCAGGAGTGGAGACAGGACCTGAAAAACTGTTTTTT. V is TRBV20-1 and J is TRBJ1-4, with D maybe TRBD1 (6 bases). The length of the CDR3 is 15 residues. The V gene lost 6 bases and the J gene lost 7 bases, with 21 bases spanning the gap. Germline lookup yields CDR1 DFQATT and CDR2 SNEGSKA (reference sequence).

J is TRBJ2-1 and V is TRBV5-4; 8 bases agree with TRBD2. Trimming at V came to 4 bases and at J to 5 bases, leaving 5 bases not matched to a gene. CDR1 SGHNT and CDR2 YYREEE come from the germline V gene (reference sequence). There are 14 residues in the CDR3. This CDR3 reads CASSRTSFDNEQFF. DNA of the CDR3: TGTGCCAGCAGCCGGACTAGCTTCGACAATGAGCAGTTCTTC.

At least ten counts were recorded for this clonotype. The V call is TRBV6-1, the J call TRBJ2-2; the D call may be TRBD1 or TRBD2 (8 bases each). The CDR3 is 16 amino acids. V was clipped by 7 bases and J by 1 base, with 16 bases between them. Germline CDR1 MNHNS, CDR2 SASEGT. CDR3 residues: CASIFSGTGNTGELFF. The CDR3 bases are TGTGCCAGCATCTTTAGCGGGACAGGGAACACCGGGGAGCTGTTTTTT.

The V gene is TRBV28, the J gene TRBJ2-5, with D uncertain. CDR1 is MDHEN, CDR2 SYDVKM, per germline. V shed 5 bases and J shed 4 bases, with 14 bases lying between them. The CDR3 is 14 amino acids. Written as DNA, the CDR3 is TGTGCCAGCAGTCTTCAGTATGGATCAGAGACCCAGTACTTC. Translated, it gives CASSLQYGSETQYF.

This clonotype was recorded a few times. V usage is TRBV11-2 and J usage is TRBJ2-1, with 11 bases that match TRBD2. The CDR3 covers 18 residues. V lost 5 bases to trimming and J lost 0 bases; unmatched junction nucleotides: 9. CDR1 and CDR2 from the germline V gene are SGHAT and FQNNGV. The CDR3 is CASSRVGTSGYSYNEQFF. The CDR3 DNA follows: TGTGCCAGCAGCCGAGTCGGGACTAGCGGATACTCCTACAATGAGCAGTTCTTC.

This clonotype was seen only a few times. V and J are TRBV15 and TRBJ2-5, with D perhaps TRBD1 (5 bases). From germline, CDR1 is LNHNV and CDR2 YYDKDF (reference sequence). This CDR3 is 15 amino acids long. V dropped 0 bases and J dropped 5 bases, with 13 bases sitting between them. The CDR3 DNA reads TGTGCCACCAGCAGAGATTGGGCAGGGAAGGAGACCCAGTACTTC. This encodes CATSRDWAGKETQYF.

The genes are TRBV28 and TRBJ2-5; 8 bases are a match to TRBD2. Trimming at V came to 1 base and at J to 4 bases, leaving 8 bases not matched to a gene. Germline CDR1 MDHEN, CDR2 SYDVKM. The CDR3 length is 16 residues. The CDR3: CASSLLYGGARETQYF. The CDR3 DNA reads TGTGCCAGCAGTTTATTGTACGGGGGGGCCAGAGAGACCCAGTACTTC.

CDR3 sequence (DNA): TGTGCCAGCAGCCTAAATACAGGGGGCGCAGCAGATACGCAGTATTTT. Translating gives CASSLNTGGAADTQYF. The genes are TRBV3-1 and TRBJ2-3; 9 nucleotides line up with TRBD1. Germline assignment: CDR1 LGHDT and CDR2 YNNKEL (reference sequence). The CDR3 runs to 16 residues. Trimming at V came to 4 bases and at J to 4 bases, leaving 9 bases not matched to a gene.

The chain links TRBV3-1 to TRBJ1-2; D call uncertain. The CDR3 loop spans 13 amino acids. V lost 4 bases and J 8 bases, leaving 14 bases between the germline ends. Germline values: CDR1 LGHDT, CDR2 YNNKEL (reference sequence). The CDR3 spells CASSLDSSRGYTF. CDR3 bases: TGTGCCAGCAGCCTGGACTCGAGCAGGGGCTACACCTTC.